This T cell receptor (beta chain) stems from a study of blood T cell repertoires in COVID-19. Study information: Researchers got acute and convalescent COVID-19 samples from the United States, Italy and Spain. T cells, B-cell-depleted T cells, or PBMCs provided the cDNA or gDNA that served as material.

Original data processing: Amplification with reference gene primers provided the estimates of nucleated cell counts. Profiled with immunoSEQ multiplex PCR; TCRdb holds only in-frame clones, not every one. That table furnishes V, J and clone size, whereas the DNA furnished D and trimming. Of 120,000 to 150,000 clones in the sample, 85% to 90% were seen once. Sequencing used PBMCs or T cells enriched from blood (not recorded which). This TCR was recovered from a woman aged 30 to 39 with acute COVID-19.

CDR3 sequence reads: CASSPRGPYEQYF. CDR3 coding DNA: TGTGCCAGCAGCCCCAGGGGGCCATACGAGCAGTACTTC. V usage is TRBV3-1 (or the pseudogene TRBV3-2) and J usage is TRBJ2-7, with 8 bases aligning to TRBD1. CDR1 is LGHDT and CDR2 is YNNKEL in the germline V gene (reference sequence). The CDR3 totals 13 residues. With V trimmed by 4 bases and J by 4 bases, 3 bases remained unmatched.